This T cell receptor beta chain was sequenced in a study of blood T cell repertoires in COVID-19. Enrolment of Seattle patients took place during active infection, and they were followed longitudinally. Authors' methods: Reference gene primer amplification in the assay estimated nucleated cell counts. Sequencing was performed with immunoSEQ multiplex PCR; in TCRdb, only in-frame clones are kept and a portion is missing. The DNA gave D and trimming, while V, J and clone size come from that table. The sample carries hundreds of thousands of clones, approximately 88% recorded once. V was pared by 5 bases and J by 1 base, with 13 bases between. This CDR3 region has 15 residues. Per germline, CDR1 SGHTA and CDR2 FQGNSA.

J is TRBJ2-3 and V is TRBV7-2; the D gene is possibly TRBD2 (7 bases). Sequencing used peripheral blood. The clonotype comes from a woman in her twenties or thirties with COVID-19, enrolled during active disease. The DNA for the CDR3 is TGTGCCAGCAGCCTCACGCGGGGGCGCACAGATACGCAGTATTTT. Translating gives CASSLTRGRTDTQYF. The entire variable domain, with the rest obtained from reference TRBV7-2 and TRBJ2-3, is as follows: GAGVSQSPSNKVTEKGKDVELRCDPISGHTALYWYRQSLGQGLEFLIYFQGNSAPDKSGLPSDRFSAERTGGSVSTLTIQRTQQEDSAVYLCASSLTRGRTDTQYFGPGTRLTVL.